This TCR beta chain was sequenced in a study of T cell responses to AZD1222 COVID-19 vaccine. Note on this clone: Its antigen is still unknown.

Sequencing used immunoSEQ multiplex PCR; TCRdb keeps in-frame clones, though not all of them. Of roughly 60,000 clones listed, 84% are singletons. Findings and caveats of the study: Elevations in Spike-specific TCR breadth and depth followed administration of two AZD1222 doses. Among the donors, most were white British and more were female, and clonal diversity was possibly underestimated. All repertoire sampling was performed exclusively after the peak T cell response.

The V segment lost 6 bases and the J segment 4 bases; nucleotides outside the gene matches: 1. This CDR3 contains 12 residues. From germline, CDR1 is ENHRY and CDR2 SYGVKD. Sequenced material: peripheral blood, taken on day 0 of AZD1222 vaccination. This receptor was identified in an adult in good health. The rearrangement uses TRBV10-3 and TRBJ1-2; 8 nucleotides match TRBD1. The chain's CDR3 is CAIRDRAYGYTF. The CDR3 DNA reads TGTGCCATCAGGGACAGGGCCTATGGCTACACCTTC.